Sequencing of this TCR beta chain was carried out in a study of blood T cell repertoires in COVID-19. Overall study: Donors in the United States, Italy and Spain gave samples during acute or convalescent COVID-19. PBMCs, B-cell-depleted T cells, or T cells provided the cDNA or gDNA that made up the material.

Produced via immunoSEQ multiplex PCR; TCRdb's table is partial and in-frame only. The table shows about 210,000 clones, with about 88% occurring only once. V trimming: 7 bases; J trimming: 4 bases; junction bases outside the gene matches: 8. In germline, CDR1 is MNHEY, CDR2 SMNVEV (reference sequence). The CDR3 has 14 residues. The receptor was isolated from a woman at least 80 years old with acute or convalescent COVID-19. Sequencing input: peripheral blood. This chain connects TRBV27 to TRBJ1-1; 8 bases agree with TRBD1. DNA of the CDR3: TGTGCCAGCACACGGACAGGGCGGCTCACTGAAGCTTTCTTT. Translating it yields CASTRTGRLTEAFF.